This section outlines one T cell receptor (beta chain) sequence together with its context. cDNA reverse transcribed from extracted RNA served as the sequencing template. Profiling relied on immunoSEQ multiplex PCR, and the TCRdb table lists in-frame clones only, not all of them. The sample has over 150,000 clones, around 56% seen once; the top ten hold 0.65% to 0.7%. Treatment: oral pan-JAK inhibitor, 5-10 mg twice daily. These data belong to a study of CD8+ T cells in alopecia areata. The specimen was CD4+ T cells sorted from blood, collected at week 4, from a patient treated with tofacitinib. This clonotype originated in a human donor with alopecia areata.

Here the CDR3 reads CASSYTGVNYGYTF. CDR3 nucleotide sequence: TGTGCCAGCAGCTACACAGGGGTTAACTATGGCTACACCTTC. The V call is TRBV7-9, the J call TRBJ1-2; 7 bases line up with TRBD1. V shed 4 bases and J 1 base; nucleotides not matched to a gene: 3. CDR3 size: 14 residues. Germline CDR1 SEHNR, CDR2 FQNEAQ (reference sequence). The complete variable domain, with remaining parts taken from reference TRBV7-9 and TRBJ1-2, reads DTGVSQNPRHKITKRGQNVTFRCDPISEHNRLYWYRQTLGQGPEFLTYFQNEAQLEKSRLLSDRFSAERPKGSFSTLEIQRTEQGDSAMYLCASSYTGVNYGYTFGSGTRLTVV.